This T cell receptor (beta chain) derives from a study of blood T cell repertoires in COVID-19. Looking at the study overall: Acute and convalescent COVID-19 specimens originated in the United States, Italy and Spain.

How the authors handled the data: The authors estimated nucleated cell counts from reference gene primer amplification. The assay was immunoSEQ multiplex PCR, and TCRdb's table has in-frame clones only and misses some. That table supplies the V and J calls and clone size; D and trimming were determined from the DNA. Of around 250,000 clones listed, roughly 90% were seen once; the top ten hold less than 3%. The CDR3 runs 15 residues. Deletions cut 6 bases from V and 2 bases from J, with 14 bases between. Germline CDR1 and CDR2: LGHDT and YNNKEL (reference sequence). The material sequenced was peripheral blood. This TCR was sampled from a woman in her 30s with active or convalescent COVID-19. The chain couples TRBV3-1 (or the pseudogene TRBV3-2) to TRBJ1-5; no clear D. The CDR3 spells CASSRTRNGNQPQHF. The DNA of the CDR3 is TGTGCCAGCAGTCGCACGAGGAACGGCAATCAGCCCCAGCATTTT.